The TCR beta chain described here comes from a study of blood T cell repertoires in COVID-19. Study-wide context: The United States, Italy and Spain were the sources of the acute and convalescent COVID-19 samples.

Trimming stripped 2 bases from V and 0 bases from J, with 7 bases between. This CDR3 comprises 14 residues. Germline values: CDR1 LNHDA, CDR2 SQIVND (reference sequence). Participants reported their clinical history, and cohort assignment relied on those reports. Cohort 3 donors were reported recovered after two negative PCRs, clearance, or symptom resolution. In the authors' workflow: Amplified reference gene primers provided the basis for estimating nucleated cell counts. Profiling relied on immunoSEQ multiplex PCR, and the TCRdb table lists in-frame clones only, not all of them. The V and J calls and the clone size are those of that table, but D and trimming were determined from the DNA. Of 270,000 or so clones in the sample, 86% were seen once.

The genes are TRBV19 and TRBJ1-1, with D unclear. The TCR was taken from a woman aged 18 to 35 who had recovered from COVID-19. Sequenced input: PBMCs or T cells enriched from blood (not recorded which). DNA of the CDR3: TGTGCCAGTAGTATAAGCGAGATGAACACTGAAGCTTTCTTT. Translating gives CASSISEMNTEAFF.